The source of this TCR beta chain is a study of cytomegalovirus exposure and HLA in healthy donors. Study as a whole: Genotyping showed around 81% of approximately 430 donors falling in the Caucasian-associated ancestry cluster. General study results and limits: According to the study, about 180 TCR beta chains were cytomegalovirus-associated.

Primers: 60 Vbeta forward and 13 Jbeta reverse. Assay used: immunoSEQ multiplex PCR; TCRdb lists only in-frame clones, some missing. The table includes 140,000 or so clones, roughly 88% detected once. With regard to this clone: The antigen remains unidentified.

CDR1 and CDR2 (germline): SGHRS, YFSETQ. Losses at the gene ends were 2 bases for V and 4 bases for J; bases not matched to a gene: 8. This CDR3 is built from 15 residues. V usage is TRBV5-1 and J usage is TRBJ1-1; 7 bases map to TRBD1. The TCR was taken from a woman aged 40 to 49 in good health and CMV-seronegative. What was sequenced was PBMCs. In DNA, the CDR3 is TGCGCCAGCAGCTTCGAAACAGGGGCGGGCACTGAAGCTTTCTTT. The encoded protein is CASSFETGAGTEAFF.